This T cell receptor beta chain was recovered during a study of T-cell reconstitution after alpha-beta-depleted transplantation in children. The CDR3 is made up of 15 amino acids. Germline V gives CDR1 DFQATT, CDR2 SNEGSKA (reference sequence). Study results and caveats: High day-60 TCRbeta diversity in some patients came from surviving recipient T cells and thymic progenitors. T-cell counts and diversity at one year following transplant were attributed mainly to newly produced T cells. Approximately two months post-transplant, alpha-beta T cells reportedly originated from several hundred expanded graft clones.

This clonotype was counted a few times. Its target is unknown. A much more abundant neighbour one base away suggests this may be a read error. Using unique molecular identifiers, the investigators prepared the TCRbeta library. One entry per CDR3 protein, called by TCRdb with MiXCR from the PCR reads. The sample shows under 250,000 distinct CDR3 sequences, roughly 7.1% of them seen only once. This TCR derives from a boy between 2 and 10 years old with acute lymphoblastic leukemia, due to receive a stem cell transplant. The source was PBMCs, collected before TCRalphabeta/CD19-depleted stem cell transplant. The chain combines TRBV20-1 with TRBJ2-7, with 9 nucleotides matching TRBD2. The CDR3 spells CSVRDVSGRRYEQYF. Written as DNA, the CDR3 is TGCAGTGTTAGAGATGTCAGCGGGAGGCGGTACGAGCAGTACTTC.